A single sample gave rise to the 23 T cell receptor beta chains below, sequenced in a study of cytomegalovirus exposure and HLA in healthy donors. 13 Jbeta primers and 60 Vbeta primers were used for the PCR. The method was immunoSEQ multiplex PCR; TCRdb's version includes in-frame clones alone and lacks a portion of them. The repertoire has roughly 180,000 clones, roughly four fifths of them found once; the top ten carry around 5%. Sequencing was carried out using PBMCs. These TCRs come from a man aged 18 to 30 in good health and CMV-seronegative.

This rearrangement joins TRBV10-3 to TRBJ2-1; possibly TRBD2 for D (7 bases). The CDR3 has 14 amino acids. Looked up from germline, CDR1 is ENHRY and CDR2 is SYGVKD. The V gene lost 6 bases and the J gene lost 5 bases, with 14 bases spanning the gap. In nucleotides, the CDR3 is TGTGCCATCAGGAGGGGGGGGTTCGACAATGAGCAGTTCTTC. Encoded protein: CAIRRGGFDNEQFF.

The V call is TRBV7-9, the J call TRBJ2-7; D uncertain. The germline V and J ends were trimmed by 5 bases and 4 bases, with 15 bases remaining between them. CDR1 and CDR2 (germline): SEHNR, FQNEAQ (reference sequence). This CDR3 contains 14 residues. DNA for the CDR3: TGTGCCAGCAGCCCCTCAGGAACGGTATACGAGCAGTACTTC. It specifies CASSPSGTVYEQYF.

The V call is TRBV4-1, the J call TRBJ2-2; TRBD1 aligns across 7 bases. J was trimmed by 3 bases and V by 4 bases; bases with no gene match: 8. The germline CDR1 and CDR2 sequences are MGHRA and YSYEKL. This CDR3 is 16 amino acids long. CDR3 nucleotide sequence: TGCGCCAGCAGCCGGACAGGTTGGTTATACACCGGGGAGCTGTTTTTT. Its protein is CASSRTGWLYTGELFF.

The count of this clone is one. J is TRBJ1-3 and V is TRBV19; weak D call: TRBD1 (6 bases). This CDR3 comprises 15 residues. From germline, CDR1 is LNHDA and CDR2 SQIVND (reference sequence). V lost 8 bases to trimming and J lost 3 bases, with 17 bases between them. The CDR3 loop reads CASGKTGLFGNTIYF. The CDR3 DNA reads TGTGCCAGTGGAAAGACAGGCTTATTTGGAAACACCATATATTTT.

The chain combines TRBV5-1 with TRBJ1-1; D is unclear. The CDR3 is made up of 14 amino acids. V was clipped by 0 bases and J by 0 bases, with 6 bases between them. Germline assignment: CDR1 SGHRS and CDR2 YFSETQ. The DNA of the CDR3 is TGCGCCAGCAGCTTGGGACTTATGAACACTGAAGCTTTCTTT. The encoded protein is CASSLGLMNTEAFF.

The chain combines TRBV2 with TRBJ1-2; 9 positions match TRBD1. Per germline, CDR1 SNHLY and CDR2 FYNNEI. The CDR3 extends over 15 amino acids. V was pared by 5 bases and J by 5 bases, with 9 bases of the junction left unmatched. CDR3 nucleotide sequence: TGTGCCAGCAGTCCCGGGACAGGGACTTTTTATGGCTACACCTTC. Encoded protein: CASSPGTGTFYGYTF.

Of note for this clone: Germline is not matched at one junction end, which may reflect a read error. The V and J genes are TRBV7-9 and TRBJ2-1, with 8 bases aligning to TRBD1. Germline V gives CDR1 SEHNR, CDR2 FQNEAQ (reference sequence). The CDR3 runs 14 residues. CDR3 in DNA: TGTGCCGGCAGCTTTTCTCCGGGACAGGTTGAGCAGTTCTTC. This gives the protein CAGSFSPGQVEQFF.

This chain joins TRBV7-9 and TRBJ1-1, with D perhaps TRBD1 (5 bases). Per the germline V gene, CDR1 is SEHNR and CDR2 is FQNEAQ (reference sequence). Between the trimmed V and J ends, which lost 5 bases and 0 bases, there was a span of 16 bases. This CDR3 is built from 16 residues. DNA for the CDR3: TGTGCCAGCAGCCTAAACCCGACAGAGATGAACACTGAAGCTTTCTTT. Encoded protein: CASSLNPTEMNTEAFF.

J is TRBJ2-7 and V is TRBV29-1, with TRBD1 matching over 10 bases. This CDR3 region has 14 residues. V trimming: 7 bases; J trimming: 2 bases; junction bases outside the gene matches: 8. CDR1 and CDR2 (germline): SQVTM, ANQGSEA. DNA for the CDR3: TGCAGCGCAGAGGGACAGGGGAGCACCTACGAGCAGTACTTC. Protein product: CSAEGQGSTYEQYF.

This chain joins TRBV29-1 and TRBJ1-1; 7 bases agree with TRBD1. Germline V gives CDR1 SQVTM, CDR2 ANQGSEA. CDR3 length: 13 amino acids. V shed 7 bases, J shed 4 bases, and the junction held 9 bases outside the gene matches. The CDR3 region is CSAMGQGGTEAFF. DNA of the CDR3: TGCAGCGCGATGGGGCAGGGGGGCACTGAAGCTTTCTTT.

V is TRBV11-3 and J is TRBJ2-7, with D possibly matching TRBD2 (7 bases). Trimming pared 4 bases from V and 6 bases from J, leaving 25 bases between. The germline V gene encodes CDR1 SGHNT and CDR2 YENEEA. The CDR3 extends over 17 amino acids. The CDR3 protein is CASSYLGRGRGVSEQYF. The DNA for the CDR3 is TGTGCCAGCAGCTACCTCGGGCGGGGGCGAGGGGTGTCCGAGCAGTACTTC.

This clone was observed a single time. This chain joins TRBV9 and TRBJ1-1, with D maybe TRBD1 (5 bases). The CDR3 length is 15 residues. Germline lookup yields CDR1 SGDLS and CDR2 YYNGEE. Trimming cost V 0 bases and J 2 bases, with 11 bases left between them. The CDR3 loop is CASSVDGGANTEAFF. CDR3 DNA: TGTGCCAGCAGCGTAGACGGAGGGGCCAACACTGAAGCTTTCTTT.

The V call is TRBV7-9, the J call TRBJ2-2; TRBD2 is a possible D gene (5 bases). Per germline, CDR1 SEHNR and CDR2 FQNEAQ (reference sequence). The ends were cut back, 3 bases at V and 0 bases at J, with 14 bases in the middle. This CDR3 spans 17 amino acids. The CDR3 DNA follows: TGTGCCAGCAGCTTTGGAGGTCCGCGGTCGAACACCGGGGAGCTGTTTTTT. As protein: CASSFGGPRSNTGELFF.

CDR3 residues: CASSLVRGSDTQYF. The CDR3 region has the DNA TGTGCCAGCAGCTTAGTCAGGGGCTCAGATACGCAGTATTTT. The chain uses TRBV7-2 and TRBJ2-3; perhaps TRBD1 as D (6 bases). There are 14 residues in the CDR3. Looked up from germline, CDR1 is SGHTA and CDR2 is FQGNSA. The V gene lost 1 base and the J gene lost 4 bases, with 9 bases spanning the gap.

The V call is TRBV18, the J call TRBJ1-1, with D unclear. The CDR3 runs 16 residues. V was trimmed by 3 bases and J by 0 bases, leaving 14 bases between them. Per germline, CDR1 KGHSH and CDR2 LQKENI. CDR3 nucleotides: TGTGCCAGCTCACCTTACAGTGTTTCCATGAACACTGAAGCTTTCTTT. Amino acid sequence: CASSPYSVSMNTEAFF.

V and J are TRBV13 and TRBJ2-1; D gene ambiguous. The germline V gene has CDR1 PRHDT and CDR2 FYEKMQ (reference sequence). V was clipped by 0 bases and J by 3 bases, with 6 bases between them. CDR3 length equals 14 residues. The CDR3 loop reads CASSLGPNYNEQFF. The DNA for the CDR3 is TGTGCCAGCAGCTTAGGTCCCAACTACAATGAGCAGTTCTTC.

This clone was counted a single time. This sequence joins TRBV7-9 and TRBJ1-1; D is possibly TRBD1 (6 bases). Trimming took 5 bases from V and 4 from J, leaving 8 bases between them. The CDR3 loop spans 12 amino acids. Per the germline V gene, CDR1 is SEHNR and CDR2 is FQNEAQ (reference sequence). The CDR3 bases are TGTGCCAGCAGCCGAGGGGGCACTGAAGCTTTCTTT. Translation: CASSRGGTEAFF.

In regard to this clone: The same CDR3 is also encoded by other DNA sequences in this sample. V gene TRBV27 combines with J gene TRBJ1-5; the D is unclear. Germline values: CDR1 MNHEY, CDR2 SMNVEV (reference sequence). The ends were cut back, 3 bases at V and 4 bases at J, with 7 bases in the middle. This CDR3 is 13 amino acids long. CDR3 DNA sequence: TGTGCCAGCAGTTTTAGAGGTAATCAGCCCCAGCATTTT. Its translation: CASSFRGNQPQHF.

This chain uses TRBV12-5 with TRBJ1-2, with 8 positions matching TRBD1. Per germline, CDR1 LGHNT and CDR2 FRNRAP. CDR3 length: 14 amino acids. J lost 8 bases, V lost 8 bases, and 13 bases had no gene match. The CDR3 loop is CASLTLTGVGGYTF. The DNA for the CDR3 is TGTGCTAGTCTCACCTTGACAGGGGTTGGAGGCTACACCTTC.

The chain combines TRBV9 with TRBJ2-4; possible D gene TRBD1, 5 bases. The CDR3 has 16 amino acids. V gave up 3 bases and J gave up 3 bases, with 16 bases separating them. Germline V CDR1 and CDR2: SGDLS, YYNGEE. This CDR3 is CASSGGYQTDKNIQYF. The CDR3 DNA is TGTGCCAGCAGCGGAGGATACCAGACAGACAAAAACATTCAGTACTTC.

The rearrangement links TRBV6-4 to TRBJ2-3; 11 positions match TRBD2. Looked up from germline, CDR1 is MRHNA and CDR2 is SNTAGT. Losses at the gene ends were 4 bases for V and 5 bases for J; bases not matched to a gene: 5. This CDR3 has 15 amino acids. This CDR3 is CASSVLAGGGDTQYF. CDR3 in DNA: TGTGCCAGCAGTGTGCTAGCGGGAGGTGGAGATACGCAGTATTTT.

The gene calls are TRBV10-3 and TRBJ2-3, with 12 positions matching TRBD2. Germline V gene data show CDR1 as ENHRY and CDR2 as SYGVKD. CDR3 size: 15 residues. J gave up 4 bases and V 7 bases, and 6 bases lay outside the gene matches. The CDR3 DNA sequence: TGTGCCATCATGCAGACTAGCGGGAGCTCAGATACGCAGTATTTT. Translating gives CAIMQTSGSSDTQYF.

This clone turned up a few times. V gene TRBV7-9 combines with J gene TRBJ2-1; 9 bases are a match to TRBD1. The V and J ends lost 5 bases and 2 bases, in that order; junction bases with no gene match: 7. This CDR3 region has 16 residues. Germline CDR1 SEHNR, CDR2 FQNEAQ (reference sequence). The CDR3 here is CASSPKRQGAYNEQFF. For the CDR3, the DNA is TGTGCCAGCAGCCCAAAAAGACAGGGGGCCTACAATGAGCAGTTCTTC.